This T cell receptor beta chain was retrieved from a study of T cells after yellow fever vaccination. Study results and caveats: Clonotypes shared by both compartments, CD4 and CD8, made up a small share. Most primary-vaccination clones recurred post-booster (more than 95% CD4, about 90% CD8). Bulk-population clonotypes that are abundant could appear as contaminants in FACS-sorted repertoires.

This clonotype was found many times. Its antigen is as yet unknown. Researchers made TCR cDNA using 5'RACE template switching, and this step added a universal primer site and UMIs. TCRdb itself ran the 5' RACE reads through MiXCR, one entry per CDR3 protein. Of approximately 110,000 distinct CDR3 sequences listed, 7.4% are singletons. Trimming shortened V by 3 bases and J by 2 bases, and 15 bases separated the two germline ends. The CDR3 consists of 16 residues. Germline CDR1 SGHTA, CDR2 FQGNSA. The rearrangement uses TRBV7-2 and TRBJ2-3; perhaps D is TRBD1 or TRBD2 (5 bases each). This clonotype originated in a young man who received the YFV17D yellow fever vaccine. Specimen: CD4+ T cells sorted from PBMCs, collected 9 to 11 days after the first yellow fever vaccination. CDR3 sequence: CASSLGVGRHTDTQYF. The CDR3 DNA reads as TGTGCCAGCAGCTTGGGGGTTGGCAGACACACAGATACGCAGTATTTT.